A single sample gave rise to the 29 T cell receptor beta chains below, sequenced in a study of T cells in Graves' hyperthyroidism and ophthalmopathy. RNA transcripts served as the template for amplifying TCR beta CDR3 regions. In the first-round RT-PCR of the TCR CDR3, the HTBI primer set was used. TCRdb redid the calling of the multiplex PCR reads with MiXCR, one entry per CDR3 protein. Of 300,000 to 400,000 distinct CDR3 sequences in the sample, more than 11% are singletons; the top ten hold under 30%. Source material: blood. The receptor source for this set is a woman younger than 45 with Graves' hyperthyroidism.

This clonotype was picked up a small number of times. This rearrangement joins TRBV27 to TRBJ2-1; 7 bases agree with TRBD2. Germline V lookup: CDR1 MNHEY, CDR2 SMNVEV (reference sequence). The V and J ends lost 4 bases and 8 bases, in that order; junction bases with no gene match: 14. This CDR3 is built from 16 residues. The CDR3: CASSSYSGTTVHEQFF. The CDR3 nucleotides read TGTGCCAGCAGTTCCTACAGCGGGACTACGGTCCATGAGCAGTTCTTC.

This clonotype was seen ten or more times. The V call is TRBV11-1, the J call TRBJ2-7, with a tentative D call TRBD1 (5 bases). Germline CDR1 is SGHAT and CDR2 is FQDESV (reference sequence). V was pared by 1 base and J by 6 bases, with 7 bases between. The CDR3 length is 12 residues. CDR3 residues: CASSLVDSEQYF. CDR3 coding DNA: TGTGCCAGCAGCTTAGTCGACAGCGAGCAGTACTTC.

The table lists this clonotype with many counts. J is TRBJ1-2 and V is TRBV30; D uncertain. Germline V lookup: CDR1 GTSNPN, CDR2 SVGIG (reference sequence). V gave up 4 bases and J gave up 2 bases, with 8 bases separating them. This CDR3 has 12 residues. DNA of the CDR3: TGTGCCTGGATTCACGGAAACTATGGCTACACCTTC. As protein: CAWIHGNYGYTF.

In this sample, this clonotype turned up many times. The rearrangement uses TRBV28 and TRBJ2-7, with D unresolved. The CDR3 consists of 12 residues. In germline, CDR1 is MDHEN, CDR2 SYDVKM. The germline V and J ends were trimmed by 1 base and 3 bases, with 4 bases remaining between them. CDR3 sequence (DNA): TGTGCCAGCAGTTTATTTTTCTACGAGCAGTACTTC. It is translated as CASSLFFYEQYF.

A note on this clonotype: With a much larger clone just one base away, this may be a read error. The chain uses TRBV6-2 or TRBV6-3 and TRBJ1-2, with D possibly TRBD1 on 6 matching bases. The germline CDR1 and CDR2 sequences are MNHEY and SVGEGT. The CDR3 has 15 amino acids. CDR3 sequence: CASRQIQGVNYGHTF. Written as DNA, the CDR3 is TGTGCCAGCAGACAAATACAGGGAGTTAACTATGGCCACACCTTC.

This clonotype was seen a handful of times. The rearrangement links TRBV6-6 to TRBJ2-1; D not certain. Germline CDR1 is MNHNY and CDR2 is SVGAGI (reference sequence). The CDR3 has 15 amino acids. The V end lost 0 bases, the J end lost 0 bases, and 6 bases lay between the germline ends. In nucleotides, the CDR3 is TGTGCCAGCAGTTACTCCTGGAGCTCCTACAATGAGCAGTTCTTC. It yields the protein CASSYSWSSYNEQFF.

This clonotype was picked up many times. The rearrangement links TRBV20-1 to TRBJ1-5; D is possibly TRBD1 (6 bases). Germline-derived CDR1 and CDR2 are DFQATT and SNEGSKA (reference sequence). The CDR3 covers 14 residues. Trimming pared 4 bases from V and 1 base from J, leaving 11 bases between. CDR3 DNA: TGCAGTGCTACGGGAGGGGGAAGCAATCAGCCCCAGCATTTT. Its protein is CSATGGGSNQPQHF.

The chain combines TRBV29-1 with TRBJ2-1; possibly TRBD1 for D (6 bases). Trimming left V 4 bases short and J 0 bases short, with 7 bases between. Germline V CDR1 and CDR2: SQVTM, ANQGSEA. This CDR3 contains 13 residues. CDR3 loop: CSVGQASYNEQFF. As DNA, the CDR3 is TGCAGCGTTGGACAGGCCTCCTACAATGAGCAGTTCTTC.

This clonotype showed up many times. The V call is TRBV11-2, the J call TRBJ2-2; 7 bases line up with TRBD1. The V gene's germline CDR1 is SGHAT and CDR2 FQNNGV. The CDR3 has 16 residues. V trimming: 4 bases; J trimming: 6 bases; junction bases outside the gene matches: 11. In DNA form, the CDR3 reads TGTGCCAGCAGCTCACCTACAGGGGCGCCCTCCGGGGAGCTGTTTTTT. As protein: CASSSPTGAPSGELFF. The entire variable domain, with the rest obtained from reference TRBV11-2 and TRBJ2-2, is as follows: EAGVAQSPRYKIIEKRQSVAFWCNPISGHATLYWYQQILGQGPKLLIQFQNNGVVDDSQLPKDRFSAERLKGVDSTLKIQPAKLEDSAVYLCASSSPTGAPSGELFFGEGSRLTVL.

This clonotype was counted a few times. V usage is TRBV7-9 and J usage is TRBJ1-2; D is uncertain. With 11 bases removed from V and 5 bases from J, the gap between germline ends came to 15 bases. CDR1 and CDR2 (germline): SEHNR, FQNEAQ (reference sequence). CDR3 length equals 12 residues. The CDR3 loop reads CAGHSPPYGYTF. In DNA form, the CDR3 reads TGTGCCGGCCACTCCCCACCATATGGCTACACCTTC.

This clonotype was seen only a few times. The V call is TRBV18, the J call TRBJ1-2; 9 bases line up with TRBD1. V shed 6 bases, J shed 5 bases, and the junction held 4 bases outside the gene matches. The CDR3 sequence is 13 residues long. Per germline, CDR1 KGHSH and CDR2 LQKENI. CDR3 region: CASSRQGVYGYTF. The CDR3 DNA reads TGTGCCAGCTCGCGACAGGGGGTTTATGGCTACACCTTC.

This chain links TRBV20-1 with TRBJ2-7, with 7 bases aligning to TRBD2. Germline lookup yields CDR1 DFQATT and CDR2 SNEGSKA (reference sequence). The ends lost 7 bases at V and 1 base at J; junction bases unmatched: 10. CDR3 length equals 14 residues. The chain's CDR3 is CSVSPAGYSYEQYF. The CDR3 bases are TGCAGTGTCTCCCCAGCGGGATATTCCTACGAGCAGTACTTC.

This clonotype has ten or more counts. The V gene is TRBV28, the J gene TRBJ1-4; D is unclear. Germline-derived CDR1 and CDR2 are MDHEN and SYDVKM. The CDR3 consists of 15 residues. The V gene lost 3 bases and the J gene lost 7 bases, with 15 bases spanning the gap. DNA of the CDR3: TGTGCCAGCAGTTTGGGGAGGAGCAAGGGTGAAAAACTGTTTTTT. Residues: CASSLGRSKGEKLFF.

In its sample, this clonotype was seen many times. The rearrangement joins TRBV2 to TRBJ2-2; D is unresolved. In germline, CDR1 is SNHLY, CDR2 FYNNEI. V shed 5 bases and J shed 7 bases, with 14 bases lying between them. This CDR3 is built from 14 residues. CDR3 nucleotides: TGTGCCAGCAGTCTTTATAGGGCCGGCGGGGAGCTGTTTTTT. Amino acids: CASSLYRAGGELFF.

The V call is TRBV7-2, the J call TRBJ2-7; 9 positions match TRBD1. This CDR3 spans 15 amino acids. V shed 2 bases and J 6 bases; nucleotides not matched to a gene: 8. Germline V gene sequence: CDR1 SGHTA, CDR2 FQGNSA. The DNA for the CDR3 is TGTGCCAGCAGCTTACCCGGGACAGGGTTCTGCGAGCAGTACTTC. Protein sequence: CASSLPGTGFCEQYF.

This clonotype was detected many times. This chain uses TRBV12-5 with TRBJ2-5; D remains ambiguous. This CDR3 contains 13 residues. CDR1 is LGHNT and CDR2 is FRNRAP in the germline V gene. This CDR3 reads CALLRNLRETQYF. CDR3 coding DNA: TGTGCCCTCCTGCGGAATTTGCGAGAGACCCAGTACTTC.

This clonotype was seen only a few times. J is TRBJ1-2 and V is TRBV3-1; a possible D gene is TRBD1 (5 bases). Trimming pared 1 base from V and 5 bases from J, leaving 14 bases between. The length of the CDR3 is 15 residues. CDR1 LGHDT and CDR2 YNNKEL come from the germline V gene (reference sequence). The CDR3 sequence: CASSQGGTARYGYTF. In nucleotides, the CDR3 is TGTGCCAGCAGCCAAGGCGGGACCGCCCGGTATGGCTACACCTTC.

The table lists this clonotype with many counts. The chain uses TRBV20-1 and TRBJ2-1; a possible D gene is TRBD2 (5 bases). The CDR3 has 13 amino acids. The V end lost 6 bases, the J end lost 0 bases, and 9 bases lay between the germline ends. The germline gives CDR1 DFQATT, CDR2 SNEGSKA (reference sequence). In DNA, the CDR3 is TGCAGTGCCGAGGGTCGCTCCTACAATGAGCAGTTCTTC. Amino acid sequence: CSAEGRSYNEQFF.

J is TRBJ1-6 and V is TRBV7-9; possible D gene TRBD1, 5 bases. Germline V gene sequence: CDR1 SEHNR, CDR2 FQNEAQ (reference sequence). V shed 3 bases and J shed 9 bases, with 18 bases lying between them. The CDR3 is 16 amino acids. The CDR3 protein is CASSLESGRTSSPLHF. DNA of the CDR3: TGTGCCAGCAGCTTGGAGAGCGGACGGACATCTTCACCCCTCCACTTT.

The chain uses TRBV28 and TRBJ1-6; D gene unclear. The germline CDR1 and CDR2 sequences are MDHEN and SYDVKM. This CDR3 region has 15 residues. V was cut by 0 bases and J by 7 bases, with 10 bases left in between. Here the CDR3 reads CASSLWGAENSPLHF. In DNA form, the CDR3 reads TGTGCCAGCAGTTTATGGGGAGCAGAAAATTCACCCCTCCACTTT.

This chain connects TRBV30 to TRBJ2-3, with D hard to call. Trimming left V 3 bases short and J 6 bases short, with 10 bases between. This CDR3 has 12 residues. CDR1 is GTSNPN and CDR2 is SVGIG in the germline V gene (reference sequence). The CDR3 DNA reads TGTGCCTGGAGGGGTGGGTTCGATACGCAGTATTTT. As protein: CAWRGGFDTQYF.

This clonotype was seen repeatedly, ten times or more. V is TRBV6-2 or TRBV6-3 and J is TRBJ2-5; D gene ambiguous. Germline CDR1 and CDR2: MNHEY and SVGEGT. The CDR3 totals 12 residues. V was shortened by 1 base and J by 3 bases, with 3 bases between the two germline ends. The CDR3 loop reads CASSYWKETQYF. DNA of the CDR3: TGTGCCAGCAGTTACTGGAAAGAGACCCAGTACTTC.

In the case of this clonotype: This may be a read error: a much more frequent sequence differs by one nucleotide. The rearrangement joins TRBV6-2 or TRBV6-3 to TRBJ2-5; the D gene is possibly TRBD1 (6 bases). The CDR3 totals 14 residues. Germline CDR1 is MNHEY and CDR2 is SVGEGT. The CDR3 sequence is CVSSYSRGTETQYF. DNA of the CDR3: TGTGTCAGCAGTTACTCGAGGGGGACAGAGACCCAGTACTTC.

This rearrangement joins TRBV6-2 or TRBV6-3 to TRBJ2-5; maybe TRBD2 (5 bases). CDR1 and CDR2 (germline): MNHEY, SVGEGT. V was cut by 0 bases and J by 5 bases, with 13 bases left in between. CDR3 size: 15 residues. CDR3 region: CASSYSSGQVETQYF. CDR3 coding DNA: TGTGCCAGCAGTTACTCGAGCGGCCAGGTGGAGACCCAGTACTTC.

In this sample, this clonotype turned up a few times. The junction departs from the called germline gene at one end, perhaps through a read error. This chain connects TRBV7-2 to TRBJ2-2; 7 bases align to TRBD1. The CDR3 covers 14 residues. Germline loops: CDR1 SGHTA, CDR2 FQGNSA. The CDR3 bases are TGTGCCAACAGCCTATACAGGGGCACCGGGGAGCTGTTTTTT. It is translated as CANSLYRGTGELFF.

This clonotype was seen ten or more times. J is TRBJ1-2 and V is TRBV3-1; tentative D call: TRBD1 (5 bases). Germline V gene sequence: CDR1 LGHDT, CDR2 YNNKEL (reference sequence). The germline V and J ends were trimmed by 1 base and 7 bases, with 13 bases remaining between them. The CDR3 runs to 14 residues. The CDR3 DNA reads as TGTGCCAGCAGCCAAGGCTTACAGGCCCTTGGCTACACCTTC. The encoded protein is CASSQGLQALGYTF.

The genes are TRBV29-1 and TRBJ1-2; D not certain. With 1 base removed from V and 3 bases from J, the gap between germline ends came to 18 bases. The CDR3 is made up of 16 amino acids. The germline V gene has CDR1 SQVTM and CDR2 ANQGSEA. The CDR3, as DNA: TGCAGCGTTGAAGGGCCAAGGTGGCAGGCAGACTATGGCTACACCTTC. Its protein product is CSVEGPRWQADYGYTF.

This clonotype was observed a handful of times. V usage is TRBV6-1 and J usage is TRBJ2-3; D possibly matches TRBD1 or TRBD2 (5 bases each). Germline V gene lookup returns CDR1 MNHNS and CDR2 SASEGT. V lost 1 base and J 8 bases, leaving 10 bases between the germline ends. The CDR3 covers 13 residues. CDR3 region: CASSEDHGATQYF. DNA of the CDR3: TGTGCCAGCAGTGAAGATCACGGGGCTACGCAGTATTTT.

This clonotype appeared a single time. This chain uses TRBV4-1 with TRBJ2-5, with 8 bases fitting TRBD1. CDR3 length: 16 amino acids. V shed 4 bases and J 4 bases; nucleotides not matched to a gene: 11. Germline CDR1 and CDR2: MGHRA and YSYEKL. CDR3 sequence reads: CASSLRGGQGVETQYF. CDR3 nucleotide sequence: TGCGCCAGCAGCCTCAGGGGCGGACAGGGTGTAGAGACCCAGTACTTC.